These 20 T cell receptor beta chains were sequenced from one sample in a study of T cells in Graves' hyperthyroidism and ophthalmopathy. TCR beta CDR3 region amplification was performed from RNA transcripts. HTBI primers were employed in a first-round RT-PCR of the TCR CDR3. TCRdb analysed the multiplex PCR reads with MiXCR anew, one entry per CDR3 protein. The profile covers 650,000 to 750,000 distinct CDR3 sequences, with roughly 15% appearing a single time and 10% taken by the ten largest. Specimen: blood. These receptors were obtained from a woman in her late teens or twenties with Graves' hyperthyroidism.

There are many counts of this clonotype. This chain joins TRBV30 and TRBJ2-1; 7 nucleotides agree with TRBD2. The CDR3 contains 13 residues. V shed 1 base, J shed 7 bases, and the junction held 4 bases outside the gene matches. CDR1 is GTSNPN, CDR2 SVGIG, per germline (reference sequence). The CDR3 nucleotides are TGTGCCTGGAGTGCGGGAGGTTTAAATGAGCAGTTCTTC. Translating it yields CAWSAGGLNEQFF. The full variable domain, its missing parts supplied by reference TRBV30 and TRBJ2-1, is SQTIHQWPATLVQPVGSPLSLECTVEGTSNPNLYWYRQAAGRGLQLLFYSVGIGQISSEVPQNLSASRPQDRQFILSSKKLLLSDSGFYLCAWSAGGLNEQFFGPGTRLTVL.

In its sample, this clonotype was seen many times. The V gene is TRBV12-3 or TRBV12-4, the J gene TRBJ1-4, with D unresolved. V was pared by 6 bases and J by 7 bases, with 15 bases between. CDR3 length: 14 residues. CDR3 loop: CASSRSEGREKLFF. The DNA of the CDR3 is TGTGCCAGCAGCCGCTCGGAAGGGCGTGAAAAACTGTTTTTT.

This clonotype was seen at least ten times. This chain links TRBV2 with TRBJ1-5, with D possibly matching TRBD1 (5 bases). Looked up from germline, CDR1 is SNHLY and CDR2 is FYNNEI. Trimming pared 3 bases from V and 5 bases from J, leaving 23 bases between. The CDR3 has 18 amino acids. The CDR3 spells CASSDNGLGVEVYQPQHF. CDR3 in DNA: TGTGCCAGCAGTGATAACGGATTAGGGGTGGAGGTGTATCAGCCCCAGCATTTT.

In this sample, this clonotype turned up many times. The chain's CDR3 is CASSQTRAETQYF. CDR3 nucleotide sequence: TGTGCCAGCAGCCAGACTCGGGCGGAGACCCAGTACTTC. The chain joins TRBV7-9 to TRBJ2-5; D gene ambiguous. CDR1 and CDR2 (germline): SEHNR, FQNEAQ (reference sequence). V dropped 5 bases and J dropped 5 bases, with 12 bases sitting between them. The CDR3 length is 13 residues. Full variable domain (missing parts from reference TRBV7-9 and TRBJ2-5): DTGVSQNPRHKITKRGQNVTFRCDPISEHNRLYWYRQTLGQGPEFLTYFQNEAQLEKSRLLSDRFSAERPKGSFSTLEIQRTEQGDSAMYLCASSQTRAETQYFGPGTRLLVL.

The chain has TRBV19 and TRBJ2-2; no firm D call. The CDR3 sequence is 15 residues long. CDR1 LNHDA and CDR2 SQIVND come from the germline V gene (reference sequence). The ends were cut back, 0 bases at V and 5 bases at J, with 10 bases in the middle. In nucleotides, the CDR3 is TGTGCCAGTAGTATAGAGCAGACCAGTACCGGGGAGCTGTTTTTT. Translation gives CASSIEQTSTGELFF.

This clonotype was seen at least ten times. V usage is TRBV5-6 and J usage is TRBJ1-5; the D gene is possibly TRBD1 (5 bases). The CDR3 has 16 residues. Germline CDR1 and CDR2: SGHDT and YYEEEE. V lost 2 bases and J 9 bases, leaving 21 bases between the germline ends. CDR3 sequence: CASSFFGASGSRPQHF. The CDR3 bases are TGTGCCAGCAGCTTCTTCGGGGCGTCCGGAAGTAGGCCCCAGCATTTT.

This clonotype was detected many times. V and J are TRBV20-1 and TRBJ1-6, with D possibly TRBD1 on 5 matching bases. The ends were cut back, 0 bases at V and 10 bases at J, with 16 bases in the middle. This CDR3 region has 15 residues. Germline CDR1 is DFQATT and CDR2 is SNEGSKA (reference sequence). CDR3 nucleotides: TGCAGTGCTAGAGACCGGGACGGGGTGGGCTCACCCCTCCACTTT. It yields the protein CSARDRDGVGSPLHF.

This clonotype was counted at least ten times. This chain joins TRBV4-1 and TRBJ2-1, with TRBD2 matching 10 bases. The trim removed 3 bases at V and 9 bases at J, leaving 8 bases unmatched. CDR1 MGHRA and CDR2 YSYEKL come from the germline V gene. The CDR3 loop spans 15 amino acids. The CDR3 is CASSQASGSVGEQFF. For the CDR3, the DNA is TGCGCCAGCAGCCAGGCTAGCGGGAGTGTGGGTGAGCAGTTCTTC.

This clonotype was counted ten times or more. In DNA, the CDR3 is TGCAGCCCACAGGGGAAGGGCTACAATGAGCAGTTCTTC. Translation: CSPQGKGYNEQFF. The chain carries TRBV20-1 and TRBJ2-1, with 7 bases lining up with TRBD1. Germline loops: CDR1 DFQATT, CDR2 SNEGSKA (reference sequence). This CDR3 has 13 residues.

This clonotype was seen more than once but under ten times. V is TRBV3-1 and J is TRBJ2-2; D is uncertain. The CDR3 length is 13 residues. The V and J ends lost 3 bases and 6 bases respectively, with 8 bases between them. Looked up from germline, CDR1 is LGHDT and CDR2 is YNNKEL (reference sequence). The CDR3 region has the DNA TGTGCCAGCAGCCATCCCTTTCCCGGGGAGCTGTTTTTT. Amino acids: CASSHPFPGELFF.

With regard to this clonotype: A read error is likely, as this CDR3 ends without the conserved phenylalanine or tryptophan. The chain combines TRBV6-1 with TRBJ1-2, with 8 bases lining up with TRBD1. J lost 8 bases, V lost 3 bases, and 8 bases had no gene match. The CDR3 length is 14 residues. The V gene's germline CDR1 is MNHNS and CDR2 SASEGT. CDR3 in DNA: TGTGCCAGCAGTGAGGGACAGGACTCGGGCGGCTACACCCTC. It specifies CASSEGQDSGGYTL.

This clonotype appeared many times. The V and J genes are TRBV7-3 and TRBJ1-3, with D possibly TRBD1 on 5 matching bases. The V gene lost 5 bases and the J gene lost 7 bases, with 30 bases spanning the gap. Germline CDR1 is SGHTA and CDR2 is FQGTGA. The CDR3 length is 19 residues. CDR3 protein: CASSLPGWDPFGPRNTIYF. In DNA form, the CDR3 reads TGTGCCAGCAGCCTCCCCGGGTGGGACCCGTTCGGCCCGAGGAACACCATATATTTT.

This clonotype was recorded at least ten times. The rearrangement joins TRBV11-3 to TRBJ2-7; D may be TRBD1 or TRBD2 (7 bases each). This CDR3 has 13 amino acids. CDR1 and CDR2 from the germline V gene are SGHNT and YENEEA. Trimming left V 6 bases short and J 7 bases short, with 16 bases between. The CDR3 DNA follows: TGTGCCAGCAGAATCCGACAGGGAGGGGAGCAGTACTTC. The encoded protein is CASRIRQGGEQYF.

This clonotype showed up many times. The chain joins TRBV13 to TRBJ2-5, with TRBD2 matching over 10 bases. Germline lookup yields CDR1 PRHDT and CDR2 FYEKMQ (reference sequence). The CDR3 runs to 15 residues. V shed 2 bases and J 4 bases; nucleotides not matched to a gene: 4. This CDR3 is CASSLPRLAGETQYF. In DNA, the CDR3 is TGTGCCAGCAGCTTACCCCGACTAGCGGGAGAGACCCAGTACTTC.

This clonotype was counted many times. This chain uses TRBV15 with TRBJ1-1; no definite D call. This CDR3 comprises 14 residues. CDR1 is LNHNV, CDR2 YYDKDF, per germline (reference sequence). Trimming cost V 0 bases and J 5 bases, with 10 bases left between them. The CDR3 coding sequence is TGTGCCACCAGCAGAGATTTTGCGGGTACTGAAGCTTTCTTT. This encodes CATSRDFAGTEAFF.

Regarding this clonotype: A read error may explain this, as a much larger clone is one base away. The genes are TRBV6-2 or TRBV6-3 and TRBJ2-2, with 9 bases identical to TRBD2. The germline V gene has CDR1 MNHEY and CDR2 SVGEGT. CDR3 length: 19 residues. The CDR3 reads CASSYENPGLAGYTGGLFF. The CDR3 DNA reads TGTGCCAGCAGTTACGAGAATCCTGGGCTAGCGGGATACACCGGGGGGCTGTTTTTT.

This clonotype came up many times. V is TRBV5-4 and J is TRBJ2-1, with 12 bases identical to TRBD2. The CDR3 has 18 residues. Germline assignment: CDR1 SGHNT and CDR2 YYREEE (reference sequence). The junction had 8 bases not matched to a gene; V was cut back by 0 bases and J by 4 bases. Written as DNA, the CDR3 is TGTGCCAGCAGCTTGGTGGGCCTAGCGGGAGGGCCATACAATGAGCAGTTCTTC. Its translation is CASSLVGLAGGPYNEQFF. Variable domain in full (rest from reference TRBV5-4 and TRBJ2-1): ETGVTQSPTHLIKTRGQQVTLRCSSQSGHNTVSWYQQALGQGPQFIFQYYREEENGRGNFPPRFSGLQFPNYSSELNVNALELDDSALYLCASSLVGLAGGPYNEQFFGPGTRLTVL.

This clonotype was seen ten or more times. This sequence joins TRBV18 and TRBJ2-1; 10 nucleotides agree with TRBD2. CDR1 and CDR2 from the germline V gene are KGHSH and LQKENI. The V segment lost 2 bases and the J segment 9 bases; nucleotides outside the gene matches: 7. This CDR3 has 15 residues. This chain's CDR3 is CASSPLAGGFVEQFF. CDR3 nucleotides: TGTGCCAGCTCACCATTAGCGGGAGGTTTTGTTGAGCAGTTCTTC.

There are many counts of this clonotype. This CDR3 is CASSPRGDGGSQPQHF. In nucleotides, the CDR3 is TGTGCCAGCTCACCACGTGGAGACGGGGGGAGTCAGCCCCAGCATTTT. The rearrangement joins TRBV18 to TRBJ1-5, with a weak D call TRBD1 (5 bases). CDR1 KGHSH and CDR2 LQKENI come from the germline V gene. The length of the CDR3 is 16 residues. The V gene lost 1 base and the J gene lost 6 bases, with 16 bases spanning the gap.

This clonotype was counted ten times or more. The CDR3 loop reads CASSLSGGRASEQFF. Written as DNA, the CDR3 is TGTGCCAGCAGCTTGTCTGGCGGGAGGGCCAGTGAGCAGTTCTTC. This chain joins TRBV11-3 and TRBJ2-1, with 9 bases matching TRBD2. This CDR3 has 15 amino acids. V was pared by 3 bases and J by 9 bases, with 9 bases of the junction left unmatched. Looked up from germline, CDR1 is SGHNT and CDR2 is YENEEA. The full variable domain, its missing parts supplied by reference TRBV11-3 and TRBJ2-1, is EAGVVQSPRYKIIEKKQPVAFWCNPISGHNTLYWYLQNLGQGPELLIRYENEEAVDDSQLPKDRFSAERLKGVDSTLKIQPAELGDSAVYLCASSLSGGRASEQFFGPGTRLTVL.